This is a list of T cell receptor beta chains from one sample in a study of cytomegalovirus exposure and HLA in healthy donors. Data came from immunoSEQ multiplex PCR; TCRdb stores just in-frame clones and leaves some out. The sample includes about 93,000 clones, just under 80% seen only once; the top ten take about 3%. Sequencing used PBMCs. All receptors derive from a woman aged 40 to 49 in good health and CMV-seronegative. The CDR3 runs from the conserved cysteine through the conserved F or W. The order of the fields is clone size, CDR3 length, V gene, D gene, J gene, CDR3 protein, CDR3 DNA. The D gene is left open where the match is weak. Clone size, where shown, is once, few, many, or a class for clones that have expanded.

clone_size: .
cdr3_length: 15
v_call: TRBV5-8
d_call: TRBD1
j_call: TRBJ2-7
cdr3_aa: CASSLGTDKLYEQYF
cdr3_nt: TGTGCCAGCAGCTTAGGGACAGATAAACTTTACGAGCAGTACTTC

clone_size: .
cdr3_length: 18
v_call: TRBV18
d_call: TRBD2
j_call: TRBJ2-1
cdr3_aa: CASSPDRLALISDNEQFF
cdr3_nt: TGTGCCAGCTCACCAGATAGACTAGCGCTCATTTCGGACAATGAGCAGTTCTTC

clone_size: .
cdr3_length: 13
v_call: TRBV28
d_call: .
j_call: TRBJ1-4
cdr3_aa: CASAQGRYEKLFF
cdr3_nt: TGTGCCAGCGCTCAGGGGAGATATGAAAAACTGTTTTTT

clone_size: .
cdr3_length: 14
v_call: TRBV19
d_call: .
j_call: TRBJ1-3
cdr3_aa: CASSIGHSGNTIYF
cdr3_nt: TGTGCCAGTAGTATAGGACACTCTGGAAACACCATATATTTT

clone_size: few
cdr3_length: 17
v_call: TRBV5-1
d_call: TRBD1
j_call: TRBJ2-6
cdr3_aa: CASSLGQFSSGANVLTF
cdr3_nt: TGCGCCAGCAGCCTGGGACAGTTTTCCTCTGGGGCCAACGTCCTGACTTTC

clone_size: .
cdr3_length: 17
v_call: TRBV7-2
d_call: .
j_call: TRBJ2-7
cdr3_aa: CASSRYPSGGTSYEQYF
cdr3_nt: TGTGCCAGCAGTCGTTATCCGAGCGGAGGAACGTCCTACGAGCAGTACTTC

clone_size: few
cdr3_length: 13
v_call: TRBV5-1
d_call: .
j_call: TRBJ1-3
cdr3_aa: CASSLEGGNTIYF
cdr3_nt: TGCGCCAGCAGCTTGGAGGGAGGGAACACCATATATTTT

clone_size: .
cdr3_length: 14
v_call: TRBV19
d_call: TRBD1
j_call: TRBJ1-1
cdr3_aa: CASSRDRGNTEAFF
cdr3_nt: TGTGCCAGTAGTAGGGACAGGGGAAACACTGAAGCTTTCTTT

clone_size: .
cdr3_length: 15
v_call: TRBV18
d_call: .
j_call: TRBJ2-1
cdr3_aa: CASSLAGESYNEQFF
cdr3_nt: TGTGCCAGCTCACTGGCAGGGGAATCCTACAATGAGCAGTTCTTC

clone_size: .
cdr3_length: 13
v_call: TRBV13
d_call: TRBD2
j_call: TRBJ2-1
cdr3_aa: CASSVTSAQTQFF
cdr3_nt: TGTGCCAGCAGCGTAACTAGCGCCCAAACGCAGTTCTTC

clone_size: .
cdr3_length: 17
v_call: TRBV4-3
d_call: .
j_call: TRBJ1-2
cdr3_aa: CASSQDVGRVGATGYTF
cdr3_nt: TGCGCCAGCAGCCAAGATGTAGGCAGGGTAGGAGCTACGGGCTACACCTTC

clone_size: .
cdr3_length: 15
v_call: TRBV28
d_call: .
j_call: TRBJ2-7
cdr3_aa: CASSVWGQSSYEQYF
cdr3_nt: TGTGCCAGCAGTGTTTGGGGGCAGAGCTCCTACGAGCAGTACTTC

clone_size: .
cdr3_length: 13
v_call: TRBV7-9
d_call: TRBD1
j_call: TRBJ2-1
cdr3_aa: CASEGTGRNEQFF
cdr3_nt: TGTGCCAGCGAGGGGACAGGACGGAATGAGCAGTTCTTC

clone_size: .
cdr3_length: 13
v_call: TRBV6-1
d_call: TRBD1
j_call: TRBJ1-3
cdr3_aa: CASYPGQGKTIYF
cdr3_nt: TGTGCCAGCTATCCGGGACAGGGGAAGACCATATATTTT

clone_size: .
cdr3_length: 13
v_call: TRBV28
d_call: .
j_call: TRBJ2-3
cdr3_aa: CASSTTTGRTQYF
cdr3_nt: TGTGCCAGCAGTACAACCACAGGGCGTACGCAGTATTTT

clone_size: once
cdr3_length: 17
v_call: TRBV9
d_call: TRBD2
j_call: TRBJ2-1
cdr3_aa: CASSPSPTGGGRNEQFF
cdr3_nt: TGTGCCAGCAGCCCGAGCCCCACGGGAGGAGGTAGGAATGAGCAGTTCTTC

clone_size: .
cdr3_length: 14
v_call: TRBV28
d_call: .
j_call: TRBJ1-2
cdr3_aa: CASSLLDSYSAYTF
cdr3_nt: TGTGCCAGCAGTTTACTCGACAGCTACAGTGCTTACACCTTC

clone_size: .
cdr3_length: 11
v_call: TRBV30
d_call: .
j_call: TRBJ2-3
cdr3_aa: CAWSATDTQYF
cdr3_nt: TGTGCCTGGAGTGCAACAGATACGCAGTATTTT

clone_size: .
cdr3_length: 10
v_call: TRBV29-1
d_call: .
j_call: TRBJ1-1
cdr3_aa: CSVGGGRAFF
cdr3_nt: TGCAGCGTTGGGGGAGGTCGGGCTTTCTTT

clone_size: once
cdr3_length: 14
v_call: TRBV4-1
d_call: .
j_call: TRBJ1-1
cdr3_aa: CASSQVAGAPEAFF
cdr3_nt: TGCGCCAGCAGCCAAGTTGCAGGTGCCCCTGAAGCTTTCTTT

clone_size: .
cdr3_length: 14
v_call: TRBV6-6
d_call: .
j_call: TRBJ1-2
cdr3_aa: CASSYQRQAQGYTF
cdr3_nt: TGTGCCAGCAGTTATCAAAGACAGGCACAGGGCTACACCTTC

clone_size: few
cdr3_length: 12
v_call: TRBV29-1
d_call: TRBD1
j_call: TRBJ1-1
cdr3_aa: CSADRGRAEAFF
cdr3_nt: TGCAGCGCCGACAGGGGTCGGGCTGAAGCTTTCTTT